Each of the 30 T cell receptor beta chains below was sequenced from the same sample in a study of T cells in Graves' hyperthyroidism and ophthalmopathy. Template material for amplifying TCR beta CDR3 regions consisted of RNA transcripts. The primer set for the first-round RT-PCR of the TCR CDR3 was HTBI. TCRdb reprocessed the multiplex PCR reads with MiXCR, giving one entry per CDR3 protein. The table shows roughly 500,000 distinct CDR3 sequences, with approximately 15% occurring only once. The sequenced sample consisted of blood. The receptors here all came from a woman in her 30s with Graves' hyperthyroidism that later progressed to Graves' ophthalmopathy.

This clonotype was seen at least ten times. The chain joins TRBV28 to TRBJ1-1, with D perhaps TRBD1 (5 bases). The CDR3 length is 12 residues. Trimming took 1 base from V and 7 from J, leaving 7 bases between them. CDR1 and CDR2 from the germline V gene are MDHEN and SYDVKM. The CDR3 is CASSLSRVEAFF. The CDR3 DNA is TGTGCCAGCAGTTTATCCAGGGTTGAAGCTTTCTTT.

The table lists this clonotype with many counts. The chain couples TRBV20-1 to TRBJ1-4; TRBD1 is a possible D gene (5 bases). This CDR3 is 14 amino acids long. V lost 8 bases and J lost 5, with 18 bases in between. Germline-derived CDR1 and CDR2 are DFQATT and SNEGSKA (reference sequence). In nucleotides, the CDR3 is TGCAGTTCCAGGGAGGGGAACGCAAATGAAAAACTGTTTTTT. It translates to CSSREGNANEKLFF.

The V gene is TRBV4-2, the J gene TRBJ1-1, with 7 bases lining up with TRBD1. Trimming took 3 bases from V and 5 from J; bases not matched to a gene: 6. The CDR3 loop spans 14 amino acids. CDR1 is LGHNA and CDR2 is YNFKEQ in the germline V gene. In DNA form, the CDR3 reads TGTGCCAGCAGCCATGTAACAGGGGTGACTGAAGCTTTCTTT. This codes for CASSHVTGVTEAFF.

This clonotype was seen ten or more times. The J gene is TRBJ1-4, the V gene TRBV6-6, with D perhaps TRBD1 (5 bases). Trimming took off 2 bases at V and 6 bases at J, with 10 bases between the two ends. CDR1 is MNHNY and CDR2 is SVGAGI in the germline V gene (reference sequence). The CDR3 is made up of 14 amino acids. CDR3 in amino acids: CASSYGGVDEKLFF. CDR3 nucleotide sequence: TGTGCCAGCAGTTACGGGGGGGTGGATGAAAAACTGTTTTTT.

Ten or more counts support this clonotype. The V and J genes are TRBV7-2 and TRBJ1-3, with unresolved D. Per germline, CDR1 SGHTA and CDR2 FQGNSA. Trimming cost V 1 base and J 13 bases, with 20 bases left between them. The CDR3 consists of 15 residues. The CDR3 region is CASSLGVAQPSSIYF. CDR3 bases: TGTGCCAGCAGCTTAGGTGTCGCACAACCTTCCTCAATATATTTT.

This clonotype was counted ten times or more. The chain uses TRBV27 and TRBJ2-1; 15 nucleotides match TRBD2. Germline V CDR1 and CDR2: MNHEY, SMNVEV (reference sequence). This CDR3 has 17 residues. V dropped 2 bases and J dropped 3; count of bases not matched to a gene: 2. The DNA of the CDR3 is TGTGCCAGCAGTTTAGGGACTAGCGGGAGGCACTACAATGAGCAGTTCTTC. Its translation is CASSLGTSGRHYNEQFF.

Comments on this clonotype: Since a much larger clone is just one base distant, this may be a read error. J is TRBJ1-1 and V is TRBV20-1; 7 bases agree with TRBD1. Trimming at V came to 0 bases and at J to 11 bases, leaving 18 bases not matched to a gene. The CDR3 spans 16 residues. Germline CDR1 is DFQATT and CDR2 is SNEGSKA (reference sequence). This CDR3 is CSAREEGASGSLSAFF. In DNA form, the CDR3 reads TGCAGTGCTAGAGAGGAGGGGGCTTCAGGTTCACTGTCTGCTTTCTTT.

This clonotype was detected only a few times. Here the CDR3 DNA reads TGTGCCAGCAGCTTGGCCAAGGACAGTTCTCTCATGAACACTGAAGCTTTCTTT. As protein: CASSLAKDSSLMNTEAFF. This chain links TRBV5-8 with TRBJ1-1; tentatively, D is TRBD1 (6 bases). V gave up 0 bases and J gave up 0 bases, with 18 bases separating them. The length of the CDR3 is 18 residues. Germline V lookup: CDR1 SGHTS, CDR2 YDEGEE. Full variable domain (outside the CDR3, taken from reference TRBV5-8 and TRBJ1-1): EAGVTQSPTHLIKTRGQQATLRCSPISGHTSVYWYQQALGLGLQFLLWYDEGEERNRGNFPPRFSGRQFPNYSSELNVNALELEDSALYLCASSLAKDSSLMNTEAFFGQGTRLTVV.

This clonotype was observed at least ten times. The V gene is TRBV29-1, the J gene TRBJ2-2; D may match TRBD1 or TRBD2 (6 bases each). Germline CDR1 and CDR2: SQVTM and ANQGSEA. The V gene lost 5 bases and the J gene lost 4 bases, with 8 bases spanning the gap. There are 12 residues in the CDR3. CDR3 nucleotides: TGCAGCGTTTGGGGGGCCACCGGGGAGCTGTTTTTT. The encoded protein is CSVWGATGELFF.

This clonotype has at least ten counts. The junction does not match germline at one end; this may be a read error. The J gene is TRBJ1-2, the V gene TRBV9; 8 bases are a match to TRBD1. Germline-derived CDR1 and CDR2 are SGDLS and YYNGEE. The CDR3 runs to 15 residues. CDR3 sequence: CASSISGRDRRGWAF. The CDR3 DNA sequence: TGTGCCAGCAGCATCTCCGGCCGGGACAGGAGAGGATGGGCCTTC.

This clonotype showed up many times. This sequence joins TRBV28 and TRBJ1-2, with 7 bases matching TRBD1. The V and J ends lost 2 bases and 6 bases, in that order; junction bases with no gene match: 3. The CDR3 loop spans 13 amino acids. Germline CDR1 is MDHEN and CDR2 is SYDVKM. In DNA form, the CDR3 reads TGTGCCAGCAGTTTACGACAGGGAAATGGCTACACCTTC. Its translation is CASSLRQGNGYTF.

This chain joins TRBV7-2 and TRBJ1-2; D possibly corresponds to TRBD1 (6 bases). V lost 0 bases to trimming and J lost 8 bases, with 7 bases between them. The CDR3 covers 12 residues. Per germline, CDR1 SGHTA and CDR2 FQGNSA. The CDR3 reads CASSLAGGGYTF. As DNA, the CDR3 is TGTGCCAGCAGCTTAGCAGGGGGAGGCTACACCTTC.

This clonotype was seen more than once but under ten times. The chain links TRBV20-1 to TRBJ1-2, with TRBD1 identical over 8 bases. After removal of 5 bases from V and 4 bases from J, the junction contained 9 bases not matched to a gene. The germline gives CDR1 DFQATT, CDR2 SNEGSKA (reference sequence). This CDR3 is 14 amino acids long. The CDR3 DNA sequence: TGCAGTGCTCCTCCCGGACAGGGCGGCTATGGCTACACCTTC. This encodes CSAPPGQGGYGYTF.

This clonotype was seen many times. V gene TRBV27 combines with J gene TRBJ1-2; D might be TRBD1 (6 bases). The CDR3 is made up of 15 amino acids. The V gene lost 5 bases and the J gene lost 2 bases, with 15 bases spanning the gap. Per the germline V gene, CDR1 is MNHEY and CDR2 is SMNVEV (reference sequence). The CDR3 sequence: CASSIDSGTNYGYTF. The CDR3, as DNA: TGTGCCAGCAGTATCGACTCCGGGACAAACTATGGCTACACCTTC.

This clonotype was counted between two and nine times. V gene TRBV7-9 combines with J gene TRBJ1-3, with 7 bases matching TRBD1. Losses at the gene ends were 3 bases for V and 0 bases for J; bases not matched to a gene: 5. From germline, CDR1 is SEHNR and CDR2 FQNEAQ (reference sequence). The CDR3 is 16 residues long. Here the CDR3 DNA reads TGTGCCAGCAGCTTCAGGGGGACGGGCTCTGGAAACACCATATATTTT. Translating gives CASSFRGTGSGNTIYF.

In its sample, this clonotype was seen a few times. V is TRBV5-1 and J is TRBJ1-4, with TRBD1 matching over 7 bases. CDR3 size: 15 residues. V lost 4 bases and J lost 8; bases outside the gene matches: 11. Germline-derived CDR1 and CDR2 are SGHRS and YFSETQ. The CDR3 is CASSEYRGVDEKLFF. Written as DNA, the CDR3 is TGCGCCAGCAGCGAGTACAGGGGAGTTGACGAAAAACTGTTTTTT.

This clonotype has at least ten counts. This sequence joins TRBV10-3 and TRBJ1-3; D gene ambiguous. Germline assignment: CDR1 ENHRY and CDR2 SYGVKD. V was shortened by 4 bases and J by 6 bases, with 4 bases between the two germline ends. CDR3 length equals 11 residues. The CDR3 loop is CAISAVNTIYF. CDR3 sequence (DNA): TGTGCCATCAGTGCGGTAAACACCATATATTTT.

This clonotype has more than one count but fewer than ten. The chain joins TRBV7-2 to TRBJ1-2, with a possible D match to TRBD1 (5 bases). Germline CDR1 SGHTA, CDR2 FQGNSA. The CDR3 is 12 amino acids. Trimming pared 5 bases from V and 8 bases from J, leaving 12 bases between. The CDR3 DNA is TGTGCCAGCAGCAAGGGAGGGGACGGCTACACCTTC. Protein sequence: CASSKGGDGYTF.

This clonotype was counted only a few times. J is TRBJ1-4 and V is TRBV9; D is undetermined. This CDR3 is built from 15 residues. Deletions cut 2 bases from V and 0 bases from J, with 8 bases between. Germline lookup yields CDR1 SGDLS and CDR2 YYNGEE. The CDR3: CASSVAVSTNEKLFF. The CDR3 DNA follows: TGTGCCAGCAGCGTGGCGGTTTCAACTAATGAAAAACTGTTTTTT.

This clonotype was observed many times. V and J are TRBV5-1 and TRBJ1-1, with 9 bases identical to TRBD1. J lost 3 bases, V lost 3 bases, and 9 bases had no gene match. This CDR3 region has 16 residues. Germline assignment: CDR1 SGHRS and CDR2 YFSETQ. Here the CDR3 DNA reads TGCGCCAGCAGCTCCGGGACAGGGTCGGTGGACACTGAAGCTTTCTTT. It codes for CASSSGTGSVDTEAFF.

This clonotype was seen repeatedly, ten times or more. This chain connects TRBV10-3 to TRBJ2-7, with TRBD2 identical over 8 bases. V shed 4 bases, J shed 4 bases, and the junction held 6 bases outside the gene matches. This CDR3 has 14 residues. Germline loops: CDR1 ENHRY, CDR2 SYGVKD. CDR3 region: CAISVTGGSYEQYF. CDR3 nucleotides: TGTGCCATCAGTGTTACGGGAGGGAGTTACGAGCAGTACTTC.

This chain links TRBV4-1 with TRBJ1-2, with D unclear. Germline V gene data show CDR1 as MGHRA and CDR2 as YSYEKL. V was cut by 4 bases and J by 8 bases, with 20 bases left in between. The CDR3 extends over 15 amino acids. CDR3 sequence reads: CASSPEGRAWQGYTF. For the CDR3, the DNA is TGCGCCAGCAGCCCTGAAGGGCGGGCCTGGCAGGGCTACACCTTC.

This clonotype was counted many times. This chain connects TRBV6-1 to TRBJ1-4; D might be TRBD1 (5 bases). This CDR3 region has 15 residues. V was clipped by 0 bases and J by 5 bases, with 10 bases between them. Germline CDR1 is MNHNS and CDR2 is SASEGT. The chain's CDR3 is CASSEALGLNEKLFF. CDR3 DNA sequence: TGTGCCAGCAGTGAAGCGTTGGGACTCAATGAAAAACTGTTTTTT.

This clonotype was detected ten times or more. The chain is built from TRBV7-2 and TRBJ2-2; possibly TRBD2 for D (6 bases). This CDR3 has 15 amino acids. The V gene lost 7 bases and the J gene lost 4 bases, with 16 bases spanning the gap. The germline gives CDR1 SGHTA, CDR2 FQGNSA. DNA of the CDR3: TGTGCCAGCACCATTGATGGTAGCGGCACCGGGGAGCTGTTTTTT. Protein: CASTIDGSGTGELFF.

This sequence joins TRBV15 and TRBJ2-1; 13 bases align to TRBD2. The CDR3 totals 19 residues. V lost 3 bases, J lost 5 bases, and 13 bases stayed unmatched. In germline, CDR1 is LNHNV, CDR2 YYDKDF (reference sequence). CDR3 DNA sequence: TGTGCCACCAGCAGGGAACTAGCGGGAGGGCCCCAATCTAACAATGAGCAGTTCTTC. It is translated as CATSRELAGGPQSNNEQFF. Combining the CDR3 with reference TRBV15 and TRBJ2-1 gives the whole variable domain DAMVIQNPRYQVTQFGKPVTLSCSQTLNHNVMYWYQQKSSQAPKLLFHYYDKDFNNEADTPDNFQSRRPNTSFCFLDIRSPGLGDTAMYLCATSRELAGGPQSNNEQFFGPGTRLTVL.

This clonotype was seen ten or more times. The chain has TRBV24-1 and TRBJ2-1; weak D call: TRBD2 (6 bases). V was cut by 4 bases and J by 4 bases, with 16 bases left in between. CDR1 KGHDR and CDR2 SFDVKD come from the germline V gene. The CDR3 is 16 residues long. The CDR3 DNA reads as TGTGCCACCAGTGACCCCCGGGGAGGAGGATACAATGAGCAGTTCTTC. It encodes CATSDPRGGGYNEQFF.

This clonotype was counted at least ten times. The chain combines TRBV27 with TRBJ2-7; TRBD1 is a possible D gene (6 bases). V dropped 6 bases and J dropped 4 bases, with 13 bases sitting between them. The CDR3 totals 13 residues. Germline CDR1 reads MNHEY; CDR2 reads SMNVEV (reference sequence). CDR3 region: CASRRQGNYEQYF. CDR3 DNA: TGTGCCAGCAGGAGGCAGGGGAATTACGAGCAGTACTTC.

At least ten counts were recorded for this clonotype. The CDR3 DNA is TGTGCCAGCAGTTATCCGGGACAGATCCACAATGAGCAGTTCTTC. Amino acids: CASSYPGQIHNEQFF. The V and J genes are TRBV12-3 or TRBV12-4 and TRBJ2-1; 7 bases map to TRBD1. J lost 5 bases, V lost 4 bases, and 8 bases had no gene match. The CDR3 length is 15 residues.

The J gene is TRBJ1-5, the V gene TRBV6-1; a weak D match, TRBD1 (5 bases). V was clipped by 6 bases and J by 7 bases, with 13 bases between them. Germline CDR1 and CDR2: MNHNS and SASEGT. The CDR3 consists of 13 residues. The CDR3 DNA reads as TGTGCCAGCAGGTCAAGGGACGCCCAGCCCCAGCATTTT. Protein product: CASRSRDAQPQHF.

V gene TRBV10-1 combines with J gene TRBJ1-4; D gene ambiguous. The germline V and J ends were trimmed by 8 bases and 3 bases, with 10 bases remaining between them. This CDR3 is built from 13 residues. In germline, CDR1 is WNHNN, CDR2 SYGVQD (reference sequence). This chain's CDR3 is CASQDGANEKLFF. The CDR3 DNA follows: TGCGCCAGCCAGGACGGGGCTAATGAAAAACTGTTTTTT.